The clone carrying this T cell receptor beta chain was detected a few times. The antigen remains undetermined. Germline V gene sequence: CDR1 SGHVS, CDR2 FNYEAQ. The CDR3 length is 15 residues. V lost 1 base, J lost 4 bases, and 5 bases stayed unmatched. TCRdb analysed the 5' RACE reads with MiXCR anew, one entry per CDR3 protein. The sample consists of 98,000 or so distinct CDR3 sequences, roughly 19% of them appearing once. The data were obtained in a study of T-cell memory formation after mild COVID-19. Study in general: The two donors had largely donor-specific TCR clusters.

Findings and caveats of the study: Some clones that responded turned up in pre-infection memory, which suggests that cross-reactive memory joined in. The main location of contracting CD4+ clones was CM and EM, and that of contracting CD8+ clones was EMRA.

The receptor was isolated from a man aged 18 to 29 who had mild COVID-19 (a few samples of this study predate the infection). Cell type and time point are not known. The chain couples TRBV7-6 to TRBJ1-2, with TRBD1 identical over 8 bases. Sequencing was done on a sample of PBMCs or a T cell subset sorted from them (not recorded which). The CDR3 sequence is CASSLDGTGPYGYTF. The CDR3 DNA reads as TGTGCCAGCAGCTTAGACGGGACAGGCCCCTATGGCTACACCTTC. Combining the CDR3 with reference TRBV7-6 and TRBJ1-2 gives the whole variable domain GAGVSQSPRYKVTKRGQDVALRCDPISGHVSLYWYRQALGQGPEFLTYFNYEAQQDKSGLPNDRFSAERPEGSISTLTIQRTEQRDSAMYRCASSLDGTGPYGYTFGSGTRLTVV.